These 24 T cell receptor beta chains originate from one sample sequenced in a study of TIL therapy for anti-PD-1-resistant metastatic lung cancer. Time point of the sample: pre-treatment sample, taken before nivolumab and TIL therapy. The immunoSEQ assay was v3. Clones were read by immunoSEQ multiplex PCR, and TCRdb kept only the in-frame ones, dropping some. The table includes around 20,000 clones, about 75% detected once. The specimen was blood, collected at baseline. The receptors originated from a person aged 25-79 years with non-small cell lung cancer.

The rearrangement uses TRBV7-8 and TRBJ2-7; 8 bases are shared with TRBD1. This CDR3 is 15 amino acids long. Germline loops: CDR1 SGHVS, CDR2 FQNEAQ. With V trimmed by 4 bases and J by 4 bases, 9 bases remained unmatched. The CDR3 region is CASSSPGTGFYEQYF. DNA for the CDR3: TGTGCCAGCAGCTCACCCGGGACAGGCTTTTACGAGCAGTACTTC. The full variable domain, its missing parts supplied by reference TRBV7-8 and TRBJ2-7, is GAGVSQSPRYKVAKRGQDVALRCDPISGHVSLFWYQQALGQGPEFLTYFQNEAQLDKSGLPSDRFFAERPEGSVSTLKIQRTQQEDSAVYLCASSSPGTGFYEQYFGPGTRLTVT.

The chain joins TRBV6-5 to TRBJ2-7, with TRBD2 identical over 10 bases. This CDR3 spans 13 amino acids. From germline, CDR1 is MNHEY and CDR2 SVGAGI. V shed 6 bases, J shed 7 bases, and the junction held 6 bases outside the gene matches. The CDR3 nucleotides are TGTGCCAGCAGGCGTCTAGCGGGAGATGAGCAGTACTTC. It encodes CASRRLAGDEQYF.

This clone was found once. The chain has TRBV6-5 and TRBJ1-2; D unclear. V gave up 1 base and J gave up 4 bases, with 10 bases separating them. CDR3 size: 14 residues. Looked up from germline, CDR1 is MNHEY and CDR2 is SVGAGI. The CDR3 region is CASSYWSSPYGYTF. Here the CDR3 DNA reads TGTGCCAGCAGTTACTGGTCTAGCCCCTATGGCTACACCTTC.

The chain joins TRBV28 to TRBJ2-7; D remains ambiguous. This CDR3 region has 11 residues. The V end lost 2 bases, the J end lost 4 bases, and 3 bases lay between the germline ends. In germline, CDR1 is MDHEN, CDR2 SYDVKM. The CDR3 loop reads CASSLQYEQYF. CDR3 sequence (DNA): TGTGCCAGCAGTTTACAGTACGAGCAGTACTTC.

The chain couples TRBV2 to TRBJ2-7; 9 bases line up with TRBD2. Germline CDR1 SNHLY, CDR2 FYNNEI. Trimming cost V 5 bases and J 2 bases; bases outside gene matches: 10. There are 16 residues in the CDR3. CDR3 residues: CASSHPGTSPTYEQYF. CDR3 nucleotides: TGTGCCAGCAGTCATCCCGGGACTAGCCCCACCTACGAGCAGTACTTC.

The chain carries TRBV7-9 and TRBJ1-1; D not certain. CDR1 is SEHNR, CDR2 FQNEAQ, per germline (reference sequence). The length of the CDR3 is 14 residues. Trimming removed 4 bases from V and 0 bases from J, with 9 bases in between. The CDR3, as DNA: TGTGCCAGCAGCTCCGCGTGGGTGAACACTGAAGCTTTCTTT. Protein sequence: CASSSAWVNTEAFF.

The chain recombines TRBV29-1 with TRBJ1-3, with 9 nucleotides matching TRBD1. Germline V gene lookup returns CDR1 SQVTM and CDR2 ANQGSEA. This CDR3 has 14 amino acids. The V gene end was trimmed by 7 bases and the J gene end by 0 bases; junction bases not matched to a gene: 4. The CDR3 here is CSARQGGSGNTIYF. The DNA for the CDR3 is TGCAGCGCAAGACAGGGGGGCTCTGGAAACACCATATATTTT.

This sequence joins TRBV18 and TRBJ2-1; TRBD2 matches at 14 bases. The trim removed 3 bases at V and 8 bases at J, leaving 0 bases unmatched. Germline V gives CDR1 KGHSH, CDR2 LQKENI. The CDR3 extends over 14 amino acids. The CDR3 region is CASSPGLAGDEQFF. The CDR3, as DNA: TGTGCCAGCTCACCGGGACTAGCGGGAGATGAGCAGTTCTTC.

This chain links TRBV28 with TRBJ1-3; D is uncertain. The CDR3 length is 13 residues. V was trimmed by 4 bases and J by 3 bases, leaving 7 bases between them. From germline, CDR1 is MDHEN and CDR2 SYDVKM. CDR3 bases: TGTGCCAGCAGTTCGGTTCTTGGAAACACCATATATTTT. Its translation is CASSSVLGNTIYF.

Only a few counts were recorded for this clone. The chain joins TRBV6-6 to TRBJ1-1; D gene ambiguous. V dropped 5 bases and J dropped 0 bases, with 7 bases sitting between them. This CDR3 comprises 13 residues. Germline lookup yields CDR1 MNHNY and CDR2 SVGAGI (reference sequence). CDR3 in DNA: TGTGCCAGCAGTGTAGGAATGAACACTGAAGCTTTCTTT. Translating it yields CASSVGMNTEAFF.

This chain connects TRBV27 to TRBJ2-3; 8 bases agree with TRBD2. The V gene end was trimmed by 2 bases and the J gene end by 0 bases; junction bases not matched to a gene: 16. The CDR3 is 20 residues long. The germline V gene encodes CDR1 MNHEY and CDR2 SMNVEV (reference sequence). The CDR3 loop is CASSLGVAGRISTSTDTQYF. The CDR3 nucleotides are TGTGCCAGCAGTTTAGGAGTAGCGGGGCGAATCTCCACTAGCACAGATACGCAGTATTTT.

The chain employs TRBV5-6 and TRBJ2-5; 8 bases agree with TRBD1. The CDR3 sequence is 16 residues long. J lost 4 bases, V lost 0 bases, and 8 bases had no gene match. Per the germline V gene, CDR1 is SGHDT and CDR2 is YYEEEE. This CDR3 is CASSLEETGVIETQYF. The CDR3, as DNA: TGTGCCAGCAGCTTGGAGGAGACAGGGGTCATAGAGACCCAGTACTTC.

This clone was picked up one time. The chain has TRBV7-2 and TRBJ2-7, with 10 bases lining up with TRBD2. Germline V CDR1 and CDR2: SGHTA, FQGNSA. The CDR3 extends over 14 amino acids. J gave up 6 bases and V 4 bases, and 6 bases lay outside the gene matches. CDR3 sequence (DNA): TGTGCCAGCAGCTCAAGCGGGGGGGCCAGCGAGCAGTACTTC. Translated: CASSSSGGASEQYF. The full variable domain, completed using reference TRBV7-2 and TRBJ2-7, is GAGVSQSPSNKVTEKGKDVELRCDPISGHTALYWYRQSLGQGLEFLIYFQGNSAPDKSGLPSDRFSAERTGGSVSTLTIQRTQQEDSAVYLCASSSSGGASEQYFGPGTRLTVT.

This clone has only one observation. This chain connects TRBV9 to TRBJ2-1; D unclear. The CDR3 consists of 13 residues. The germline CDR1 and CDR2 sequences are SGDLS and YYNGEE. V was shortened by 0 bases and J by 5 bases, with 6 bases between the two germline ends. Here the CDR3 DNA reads TGTGCCAGCAGCGTAGTTGGAAACAATGAGCAGTTCTTC. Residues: CASSVVGNNEQFF.

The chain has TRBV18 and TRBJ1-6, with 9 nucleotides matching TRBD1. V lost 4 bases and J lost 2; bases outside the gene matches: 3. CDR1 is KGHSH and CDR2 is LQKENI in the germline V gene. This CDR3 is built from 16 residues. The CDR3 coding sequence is TGTGCCAGCTCACGACAGGGGGAAACCTATAATTCACCCCTCCACTTT. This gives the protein CASSRQGETYNSPLHF. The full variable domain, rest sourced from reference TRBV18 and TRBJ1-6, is NAGVMQNPRHLVRRRGQEARLRCSPMKGHSHVYWYRQLPEEGLKFMVYLQKENIIDESGMPKERFSAEFPKEGPSILRIQQVVRGDSAAYFCASSRQGETYNSPLHFGNGTRLTVT.

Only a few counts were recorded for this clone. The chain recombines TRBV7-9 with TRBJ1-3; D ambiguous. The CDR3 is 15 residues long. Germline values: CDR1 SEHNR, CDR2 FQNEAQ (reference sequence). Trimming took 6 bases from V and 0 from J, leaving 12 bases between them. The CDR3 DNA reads TGTGCCAGCAGATCAACACCGAGCTCTGGAAACACCATATATTTT. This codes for CASRSTPSSGNTIYF.

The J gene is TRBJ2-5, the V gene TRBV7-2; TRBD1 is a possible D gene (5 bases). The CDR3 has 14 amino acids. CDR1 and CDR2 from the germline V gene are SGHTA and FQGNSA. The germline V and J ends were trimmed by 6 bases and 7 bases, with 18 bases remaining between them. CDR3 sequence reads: CASSLATVVGTQYF. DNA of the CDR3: TGTGCCAGCAGTCTCGCGACAGTTGTGGGGACCCAGTACTTC.

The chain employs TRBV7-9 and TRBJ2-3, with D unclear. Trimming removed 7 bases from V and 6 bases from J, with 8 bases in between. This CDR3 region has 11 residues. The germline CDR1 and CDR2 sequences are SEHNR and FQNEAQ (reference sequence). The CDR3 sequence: CASTPADTQYF. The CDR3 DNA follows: TGTGCCAGCACCCCGGCGGATACGCAGTATTTT.

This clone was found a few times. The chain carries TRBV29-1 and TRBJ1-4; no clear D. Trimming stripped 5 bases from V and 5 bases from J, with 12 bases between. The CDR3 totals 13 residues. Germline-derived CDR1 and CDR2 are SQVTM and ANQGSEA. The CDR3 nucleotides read TGCAGCGTTCTGGTGTCGGGGAATGAAAAACTGTTTTTT. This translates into CSVLVSGNEKLFF.

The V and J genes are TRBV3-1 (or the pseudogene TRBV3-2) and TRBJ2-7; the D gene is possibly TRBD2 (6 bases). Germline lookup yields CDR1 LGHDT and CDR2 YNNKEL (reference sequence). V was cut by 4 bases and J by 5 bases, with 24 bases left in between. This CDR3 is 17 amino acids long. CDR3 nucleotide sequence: TGTGCCAGCAGCCCCCCGTCCCTAGCGTTAACCTACCACGAGCAGTACTTC. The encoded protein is CASSPPSLALTYHEQYF.

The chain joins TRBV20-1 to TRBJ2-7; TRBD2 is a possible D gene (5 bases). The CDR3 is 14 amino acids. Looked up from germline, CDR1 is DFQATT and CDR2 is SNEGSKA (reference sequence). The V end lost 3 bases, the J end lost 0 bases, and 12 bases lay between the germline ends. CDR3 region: CSASLYGNSYEQYF. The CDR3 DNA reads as TGCAGTGCTAGTCTCTACGGGAACTCCTACGAGCAGTACTTC.

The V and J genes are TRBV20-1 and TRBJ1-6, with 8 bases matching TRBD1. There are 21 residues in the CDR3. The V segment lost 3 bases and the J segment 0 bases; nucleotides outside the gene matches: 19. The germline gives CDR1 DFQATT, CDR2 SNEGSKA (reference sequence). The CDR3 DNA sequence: TGCAGTGCTAGTCTTCCCAGGGGGCCTAATTACTCGAGCTCCTATAATTCACCCCTCCACTTT. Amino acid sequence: CSASLPRGPNYSSSYNSPLHF.

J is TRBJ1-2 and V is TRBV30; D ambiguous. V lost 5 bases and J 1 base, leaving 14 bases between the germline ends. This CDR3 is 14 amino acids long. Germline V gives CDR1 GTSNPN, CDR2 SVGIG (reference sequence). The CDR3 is CAWAGPTINYGYTF. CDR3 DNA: TGTGCCTGGGCCGGACCGACTATTAACTATGGCTACACCTTC.

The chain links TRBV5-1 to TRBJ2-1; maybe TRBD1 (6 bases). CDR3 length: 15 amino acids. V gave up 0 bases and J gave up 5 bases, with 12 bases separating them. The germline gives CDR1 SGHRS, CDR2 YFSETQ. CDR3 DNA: TGCGCCAGCAGCTTGGGGCCCGCAGGGGACAATGAGCAGTTCTTC. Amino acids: CASSLGPAGDNEQFF.